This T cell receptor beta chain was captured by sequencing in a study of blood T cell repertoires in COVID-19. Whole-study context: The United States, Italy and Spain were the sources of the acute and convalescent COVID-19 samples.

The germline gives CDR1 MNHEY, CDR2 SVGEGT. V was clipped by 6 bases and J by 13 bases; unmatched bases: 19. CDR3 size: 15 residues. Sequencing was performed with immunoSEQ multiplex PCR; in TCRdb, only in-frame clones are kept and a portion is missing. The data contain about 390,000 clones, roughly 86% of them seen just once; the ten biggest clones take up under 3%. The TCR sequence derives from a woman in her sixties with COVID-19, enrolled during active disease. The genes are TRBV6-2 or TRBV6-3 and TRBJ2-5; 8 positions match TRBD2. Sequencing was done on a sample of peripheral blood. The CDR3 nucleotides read TGTGCCAGCAGCTCCCAGGAGACTAGCGTCCGGGGGCCGTACTTC. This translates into CASSSQETSVRGPYF.